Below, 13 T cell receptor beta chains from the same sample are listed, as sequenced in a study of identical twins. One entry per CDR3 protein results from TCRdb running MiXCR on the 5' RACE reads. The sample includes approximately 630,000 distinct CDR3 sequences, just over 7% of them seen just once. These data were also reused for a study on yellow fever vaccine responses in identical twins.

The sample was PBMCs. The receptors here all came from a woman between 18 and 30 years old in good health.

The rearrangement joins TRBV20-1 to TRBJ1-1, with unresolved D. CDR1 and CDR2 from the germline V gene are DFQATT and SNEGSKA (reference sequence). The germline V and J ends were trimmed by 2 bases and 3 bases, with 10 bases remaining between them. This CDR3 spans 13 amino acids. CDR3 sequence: CSARRHGDTEAFF. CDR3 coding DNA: TGCAGTGCTAGACGCCATGGAGACACTGAAGCTTTCTTT.

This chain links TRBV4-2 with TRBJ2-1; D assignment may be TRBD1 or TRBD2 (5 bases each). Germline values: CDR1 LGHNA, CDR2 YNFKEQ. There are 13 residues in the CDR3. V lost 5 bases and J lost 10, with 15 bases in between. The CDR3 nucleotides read TGTGCCAGCAGCGGGACGCCCCCCTGGGAGCAGTTCTTC. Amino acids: CASSGTPPWEQFF.

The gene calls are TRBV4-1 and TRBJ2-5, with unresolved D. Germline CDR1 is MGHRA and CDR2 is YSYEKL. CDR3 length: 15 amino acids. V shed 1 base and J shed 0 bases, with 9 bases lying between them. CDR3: CASSQVAVYQETQYF. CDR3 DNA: TGCGCCAGCAGCCAAGTCGCGGTGTACCAAGAGACCCAGTACTTC.

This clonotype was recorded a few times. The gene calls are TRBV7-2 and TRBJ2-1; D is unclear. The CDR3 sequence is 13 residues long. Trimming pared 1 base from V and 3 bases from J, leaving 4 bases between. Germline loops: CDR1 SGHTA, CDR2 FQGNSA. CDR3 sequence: CASSLVYYNEQFF. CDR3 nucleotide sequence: TGTGCCAGCAGCTTAGTATACTACAATGAGCAGTTCTTC.

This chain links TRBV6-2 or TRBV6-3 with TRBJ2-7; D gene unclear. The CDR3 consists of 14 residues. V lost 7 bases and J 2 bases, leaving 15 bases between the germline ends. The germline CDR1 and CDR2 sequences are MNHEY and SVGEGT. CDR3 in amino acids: CASTRLKETYEQYF. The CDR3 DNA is TGTGCCAGCACCAGACTCAAAGAAACCTACGAGCAGTACTTC.

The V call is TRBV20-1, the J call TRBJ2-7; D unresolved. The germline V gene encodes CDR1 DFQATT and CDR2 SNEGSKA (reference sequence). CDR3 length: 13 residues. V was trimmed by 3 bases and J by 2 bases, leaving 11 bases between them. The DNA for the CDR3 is TGCAGTGCTAGGCCTCTAGGGACCTACGAGCAGTACTTC. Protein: CSARPLGTYEQYF.

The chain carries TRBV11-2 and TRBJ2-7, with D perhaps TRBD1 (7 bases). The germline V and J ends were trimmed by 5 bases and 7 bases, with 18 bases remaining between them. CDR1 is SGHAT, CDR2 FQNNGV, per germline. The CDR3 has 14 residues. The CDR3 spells CASSPDPTGREQYF. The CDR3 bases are TGTGCCAGCAGCCCCGACCCGACAGGGAGGGAGCAGTACTTC.

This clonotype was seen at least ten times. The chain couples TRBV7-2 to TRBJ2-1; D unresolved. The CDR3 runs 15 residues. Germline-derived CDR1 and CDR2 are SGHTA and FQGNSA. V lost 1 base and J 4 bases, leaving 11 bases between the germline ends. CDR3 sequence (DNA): TGTGCCAGCAGCTTAGACCCGTTCCGTTACAATGAGCAGTTCTTC. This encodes CASSLDPFRYNEQFF. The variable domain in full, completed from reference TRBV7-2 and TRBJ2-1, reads GAGVSQSPSNKVTEKGKDVELRCDPISGHTALYWYRQSLGQGLEFLIYFQGNSAPDKSGLPSDRFSAERTGGSVSTLTIQRTQQEDSAVYLCASSLDPFRYNEQFFGPGTRLTVL.

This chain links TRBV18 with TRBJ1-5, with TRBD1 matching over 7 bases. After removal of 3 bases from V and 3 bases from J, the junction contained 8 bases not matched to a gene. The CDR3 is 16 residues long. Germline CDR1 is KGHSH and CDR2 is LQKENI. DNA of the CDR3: TGTGCCAGCTCACCGAGCGGACAGGCGATCAATCAGCCCCAGCATTTT. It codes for CASSPSGQAINQPQHF.

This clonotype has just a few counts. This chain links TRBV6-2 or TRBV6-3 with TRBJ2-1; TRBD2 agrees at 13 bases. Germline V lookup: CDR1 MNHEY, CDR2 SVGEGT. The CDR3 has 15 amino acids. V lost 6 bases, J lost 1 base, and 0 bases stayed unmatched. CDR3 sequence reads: CASRLAGGSYNEQFF. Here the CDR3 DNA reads TGTGCCAGCAGACTAGCGGGGGGGTCCTACAATGAGCAGTTCTTC.

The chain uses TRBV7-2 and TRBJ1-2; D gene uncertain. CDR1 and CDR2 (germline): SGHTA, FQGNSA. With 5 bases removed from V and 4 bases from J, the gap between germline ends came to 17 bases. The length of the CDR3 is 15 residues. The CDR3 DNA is TGTGCCAGCAGCCCGACGGACCCTCGCCTCTATGGCTACACCTTC. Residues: CASSPTDPRLYGYTF.

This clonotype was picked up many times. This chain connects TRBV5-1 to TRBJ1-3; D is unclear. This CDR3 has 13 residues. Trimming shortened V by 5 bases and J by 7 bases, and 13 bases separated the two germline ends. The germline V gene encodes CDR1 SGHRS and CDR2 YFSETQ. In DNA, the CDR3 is TGCGCCAGCAGAGGACCCGCCCAGAACACCATATATTTT. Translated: CASRGPAQNTIYF. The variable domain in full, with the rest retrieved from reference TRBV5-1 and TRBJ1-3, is KAGVTQTPRYLIKTRGQQVTLSCSPISGHRSVSWYQQTPGQGLQFLFEYFSETQRNKGNFPGRFSGRQFSNSRSEMNVSTLELGDSALYLCASRGPAQNTIYFGEGSWLTVV.

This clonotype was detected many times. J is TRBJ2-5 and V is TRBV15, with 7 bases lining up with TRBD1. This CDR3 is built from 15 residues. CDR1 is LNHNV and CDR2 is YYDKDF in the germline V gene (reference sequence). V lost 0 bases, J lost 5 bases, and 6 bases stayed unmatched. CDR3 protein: CATSRELGGGETQYF. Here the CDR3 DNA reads TGTGCCACCAGCAGAGAGTTAGGGGGCGGCGAGACCCAGTACTTC.